These 30 T cell receptor beta chains originate from one sample sequenced in a study of blood T cell repertoires in COVID-19. Assay used: immunoSEQ multiplex PCR; TCRdb lists only in-frame clones, some missing. The sample holds around 340,000 clones; 80% to 90% are singletons and the top ten take 2.5% to 3.5%. Specimen: peripheral blood. All receptors come from a man aged 25 to 40 with active or convalescent COVID-19.

This clone came up once. The genes are TRBV25-1 and TRBJ1-1; D perhaps matches TRBD1 (6 bases). CDR1 MGHDK and CDR2 SYGVNS come from the germline V gene. V was pared by 4 bases and J by 7 bases, with 10 bases between. This CDR3 has 12 residues. The CDR3 coding sequence is TGTGCCAGCAGTGTGGTGGACAGTGAAGCTTTCTTT. Its translation: CASSVVDSEAFF.

This sequence joins TRBV6-4 and TRBJ2-2; maybe TRBD1 (6 bases). CDR1 and CDR2 (germline): MRHNA, SNTAGT. V was clipped by 6 bases and J by 5 bases, with 10 bases between them. The CDR3 has 13 amino acids. CDR3 region: CASRQGATGELFF. In nucleotides, the CDR3 is TGTGCCAGCAGACAGGGTGCGACCGGGGAGCTGTTTTTT.

The chain joins TRBV3-1 (or the pseudogene TRBV3-2) to TRBJ2-5, with 13 bases fitting TRBD2. Germline CDR1 and CDR2: LGHDT and YNNKEL (reference sequence). There are 15 residues in the CDR3. V dropped 4 bases and J dropped 5; count of bases not matched to a gene: 4. CDR3 sequence (DNA): TGTGCCAGCAGCCTGACTAGCGGGAGGTGTGAGACCCAGTACTTC. It codes for CASSLTSGRCETQYF.

The genes are TRBV6-5 and TRBJ1-2; 8 bases align to TRBD1. Trimming took 5 bases from V and 4 from J; bases not matched to a gene: 9. Germline assignment: CDR1 MNHEY and CDR2 SVGAGI. The CDR3 sequence is 15 residues long. The CDR3 sequence is CASSSGTGLIYGYTF. In DNA, the CDR3 is TGTGCCAGCAGTAGCGGGACAGGACTTATCTATGGCTACACCTTC.

This clone was picked up one time. The J gene is TRBJ1-5, the V gene TRBV5-1; D is uncertain. The CDR3 is 14 amino acids. Trimming pared 4 bases from V and 4 bases from J, leaving 12 bases between. Germline CDR1 is SGHRS and CDR2 is YFSETQ. The CDR3 nucleotides read TGCGCCAGCAGCCCGAGCGGAGGGAATCAGCCCCAGCATTTT. The encoded protein is CASSPSGGNQPQHF.

The chain joins TRBV30 to TRBJ1-4; 10 nucleotides agree with TRBD1. V was pared by 3 bases and J by 7 bases, with 5 bases of the junction left unmatched. In germline, CDR1 is GTSNPN, CDR2 SVGIG (reference sequence). The CDR3 contains 14 residues. Written as DNA, the CDR3 is TGTGCCTGGAGCCGAGGACAGGGGGGTGAAAAACTGTTTTTT. Translation gives CAWSRGQGGEKLFF.

This rearrangement joins TRBV28 to TRBJ2-5, with D maybe TRBD2 (5 bases). This CDR3 has 14 amino acids. CDR1 is MDHEN and CDR2 is SYDVKM in the germline V gene. The V end was cut by 7 bases, the J end by 7 bases, with 19 bases between. This CDR3 reads CASTNSEWRRTQYF. CDR3 sequence (DNA): TGTGCCAGCACTAATTCTGAATGGAGGAGGACCCAGTACTTC.

The chain carries TRBV9 and TRBJ2-7, with 9 bases identical to TRBD1. The CDR3 consists of 16 residues. Looked up from germline, CDR1 is SGDLS and CDR2 is YYNGEE. V trimming: 3 bases; J trimming: 0 bases; junction bases outside the gene matches: 7. DNA of the CDR3: TGTGCCAGCAGCGCCCCCGGGACAGGGAGCTCCTACGAGCAGTACTTC. Its translation is CASSAPGTGSSYEQYF.

The rearrangement links TRBV11-3 to TRBJ2-7; 14 bases fit TRBD2. Unmatched junction bases numbered 3, after V lost 5 bases and J lost 6 bases. The germline gives CDR1 SGHNT, CDR2 YENEEA. There are 14 residues in the CDR3. The chain's CDR3 is CASSPTSGGGEQYF. For the CDR3, the DNA is TGTGCCAGCAGCCCGACTAGCGGGGGGGGCGAGCAGTACTTC.

This chain connects TRBV9 to TRBJ2-3; D might be TRBD1 (6 bases). Trimming took off 0 bases at V and 6 bases at J, with 11 bases between the two ends. The CDR3 covers 14 residues. The germline V gene encodes CDR1 SGDLS and CDR2 YYNGEE. CDR3 coding DNA: TGTGCCAGCAGCGTAGAAGGGGGTCGGGATACGCAGTATTTT. Encoded protein: CASSVEGGRDTQYF.

This rearrangement joins TRBV5-1 to TRBJ2-2; TRBD2 matches 12 bases. J was trimmed by 1 base and V by 4 bases; bases with no gene match: 2. Germline-derived CDR1 and CDR2 are SGHRS and YFSETQ. The CDR3 has 16 residues. In DNA form, the CDR3 reads TGCGCCAGCAGCCCGACTAGCGGGGGGAACACCGGGGAGCTGTTTTTT. Protein: CASSPTSGGNTGELFF.

The chain uses TRBV18 and TRBJ1-5; possible D gene TRBD1, 6 bases. Germline V gene data show CDR1 as KGHSH and CDR2 as LQKENI. Trimming took off 3 bases at V and 6 bases at J, with 12 bases between the two ends. The CDR3 runs 14 residues. In nucleotides, the CDR3 is TGTGCCAGCTCACCGGGCAGGGGCGCTCAGCCCCAGCATTTT. It is translated as CASSPGRGAQPQHF.

V is TRBV15 and J is TRBJ1-6, with D maybe TRBD1 (6 bases). Trimming removed 0 bases at V and 10 bases at J, with 13 bases between. Germline V gene data show CDR1 as LNHNV and CDR2 as YYDKDF (reference sequence). The CDR3 contains 15 residues. The CDR3 sequence is CATSRETGGKSPLHF. The CDR3 nucleotides are TGTGCCACCAGCAGAGAGACAGGTGGGAAATCACCCCTCCACTTT.

V gene TRBV4-3 combines with J gene TRBJ1-2, with no clear D. Trimming took 2 bases from V and 3 from J, leaving 7 bases between them. The germline V gene has CDR1 LGHNA and CDR2 YSLEER. The CDR3 loop spans 13 amino acids. CDR3: CASSQTPYYGYTF. In nucleotides, the CDR3 is TGCGCCAGCAGCCAAACACCTTACTATGGCTACACCTTC.

The chain combines TRBV15 with TRBJ2-1; 7 nucleotides align to TRBD2. Trimming removed 0 bases from V and 4 bases from J; junction bases left unmatched: 6. Germline CDR1 is LNHNV and CDR2 is YYDKDF (reference sequence). The CDR3 has 16 residues. The CDR3 sequence is CATSRDRLAVYNEQFF. The CDR3 region has the DNA TGTGCCACCAGCAGAGATAGACTAGCAGTTTACAATGAGCAGTTCTTC. Full variable domain (outside the CDR3, taken from reference TRBV15 and TRBJ2-1): DAMVIQNPRYQVTQFGKPVTLSCSQTLNHNVMYWYQQKSSQAPKLLFHYYDKDFNNEADTPDNFQSRRPNTSFCFLDIRSPGLGDTAMYLCATSRDRLAVYNEQFFGPGTRLTVL.

V gene TRBV19 combines with J gene TRBJ2-7; 10 nucleotides agree with TRBD1. Germline trimming cut 3 bases from V and 4 bases from J; bases unmatched to any gene: 6. The CDR3 extends over 15 amino acids. In germline, CDR1 is LNHDA, CDR2 SQIVND (reference sequence). Here the CDR3 reads CASSMAGTGDYEQYF. As DNA, the CDR3 is TGTGCCAGTAGTATGGCTGGGACAGGGGATTACGAGCAGTACTTC.

This clone was recorded a few times. This rearrangement joins TRBV10-3 to TRBJ2-5, with D unclear. Per germline, CDR1 ENHRY and CDR2 SYGVKD. The V end was cut by 5 bases, the J end by 5 bases, with 15 bases between. This CDR3 comprises 14 residues. CDR3 nucleotides: TGTGCCATCAGTTCGACTCTCTCCGGGGAGACCCAGTACTTC. It is translated as CAISSTLSGETQYF.

CDR3 in DNA: TGCGCCAGCAGTGAGGGGCCCATGAGGAGGGCCAAAAACATTCAGTACTTC. It is translated as CASSEGPMRRAKNIQYF. This chain uses TRBV10-2 with TRBJ2-4, with D perhaps TRBD2 (5 bases). Trimming pared 2 bases from V and 1 base from J, leaving 15 bases between. CDR1 and CDR2 from the germline V gene are WSHSY and SAAADI. The CDR3 covers 17 residues.

This sequence joins TRBV24-1 and TRBJ2-3; 8 positions agree with TRBD1. The CDR3 has 15 residues. Germline V lookup: CDR1 KGHDR, CDR2 SFDVKD. With 5 bases clipped from V and 2 bases from J, the junction kept 5 bases outside the gene matches. The CDR3 sequence: CATSARDRTTDTQYF. The CDR3 DNA is TGTGCCACCAGTGCCAGGGACAGGACCACAGATACGCAGTATTTT.

This clone was counted a single time. The rearrangement joins TRBV11-1 to TRBJ1-1; possible D gene TRBD1, 6 bases. Between the trimmed V and J ends, which lost 4 bases and 1 base, there was a span of 13 bases. The V gene's germline CDR1 is SGHAT and CDR2 FQDESV (reference sequence). This CDR3 spans 15 amino acids. CDR3 DNA sequence: TGTGCCAGCAGCTATACAGGGAGAGGGAACACTGAAGCTTTCTTT. This gives the protein CASSYTGRGNTEAFF.

This clone appeared a single time. This chain uses TRBV7-8 with TRBJ1-1; D is undetermined. The V gene lost 1 base and the J gene lost 7 bases, with 16 bases spanning the gap. The CDR3 extends over 15 amino acids. CDR1 is SGHVS, CDR2 FQNEAQ, per germline. The CDR3 DNA follows: TGTGCCAGCAGCTTAGATCCGCCGCTGAGAGGTGAAGCTTTCTTT. Its protein is CASSLDPPLRGEAFF.

V is TRBV7-2 and J is TRBJ2-1; a weak D match, TRBD2 (6 bases). This CDR3 has 15 residues. Germline CDR1 and CDR2: SGHTA and FQGNSA. Trimming took 5 bases from V and 4 from J, leaving 15 bases between them. CDR3: CASSVSGLQYNEQFF. The CDR3, as DNA: TGTGCCAGCAGCGTCTCGGGACTCCAATACAATGAGCAGTTCTTC.

J is TRBJ1-2 and V is TRBV19; TRBD1 matches at 7 bases. Trimming took 7 bases from V and 1 from J; bases not matched to a gene: 12. Germline assignment: CDR1 LNHDA and CDR2 SQIVND (reference sequence). This CDR3 has 16 amino acids. This chain's CDR3 is CASTPGGTVVNYGYTF. CDR3 nucleotides: TGTGCCAGTACCCCCGGCGGGACAGTAGTTAACTATGGCTACACCTTC.

The V call is TRBV5-1, the J call TRBJ2-3, with D tentatively TRBD1 (5 bases). The germline V gene has CDR1 SGHRS and CDR2 YFSETQ. V lost 3 bases to trimming and J lost 2 bases, with 13 bases between them. The CDR3 is 15 residues long. Here the CDR3 reads CASSSDTPSTDTQYF. DNA of the CDR3: TGCGCCAGCAGCTCGGACACCCCGTCCACAGATACGCAGTATTTT.

As DNA, the CDR3 is TGTGCCAGCAGCCCAGGCCACTCTGGAAACACCATATATTTT. This translates into CASSPGHSGNTIYF. V is TRBV7-2 and J is TRBJ1-3, with unresolved D. CDR1 SGHTA and CDR2 FQGNSA come from the germline V gene. This CDR3 is 14 amino acids long. Trimming removed 5 bases at V and 0 bases at J, with 8 bases between.

This clone has a single count. The CDR3 region has the DNA TGTGCCTTATTATGGGGCCACTTAGGCGGCTACACCTTC. Amino acid sequence: CALLWGHLGGYTF. This chain joins TRBV6-5 and TRBJ1-2; maybe TRBD1 (5 bases). CDR1 and CDR2 from the germline V gene are MNHEY and SVGAGI. The CDR3 extends over 13 amino acids. Trimming took 11 bases from V and 8 from J, leaving 21 bases between them.

The chain recombines TRBV7-2 with TRBJ2-2; TRBD1 agrees at 7 bases. From germline, CDR1 is SGHTA and CDR2 FQGNSA. This CDR3 region has 15 residues. V lost 5 bases and J lost 6; bases outside the gene matches: 9. CDR3 sequence reads: CASSRDSLSSGELFF. The CDR3 nucleotides are TGTGCCAGCAGCCGGGACAGTCTCTCGTCCGGGGAGCTGTTTTTT.

V gene TRBV19 combines with J gene TRBJ2-1; TRBD2 aligns across 11 bases. This CDR3 has 16 residues. The V gene end was trimmed by 1 base and the J gene end by 2 bases; junction bases not matched to a gene: 1. Germline assignment: CDR1 LNHDA and CDR2 SQIVND (reference sequence). CDR3 in DNA: TGTGCCAGTAGTATAGGACTAGCGGGGACCTACAATGAGCAGTTCTTC. Translating it yields CASSIGLAGTYNEQFF.

The CDR3 region is CASSSLTGPEAFF. The CDR3 region has the DNA TGTGCCAGCAGCTCGTTGACAGGCCCTGAAGCTTTCTTT. J is TRBJ1-1 and V is TRBV13, with a possible D match to TRBD1 (6 bases). CDR3 size: 13 residues. Germline values: CDR1 PRHDT, CDR2 FYEKMQ (reference sequence). V shed 4 bases and J shed 6 bases, with 12 bases lying between them.

V gene TRBV2 combines with J gene TRBJ2-2, with 14 bases that match TRBD2. Looked up from germline, CDR1 is SNHLY and CDR2 is FYNNEI. The CDR3 length is 15 residues. V lost 7 bases to trimming and J lost 5 bases; unmatched junction nucleotides: 3. This chain's CDR3 is CASTGTSGGTGELFF. The DNA of the CDR3 is TGTGCCAGCACCGGGACTAGCGGGGGAACCGGGGAGCTGTTTTTT.